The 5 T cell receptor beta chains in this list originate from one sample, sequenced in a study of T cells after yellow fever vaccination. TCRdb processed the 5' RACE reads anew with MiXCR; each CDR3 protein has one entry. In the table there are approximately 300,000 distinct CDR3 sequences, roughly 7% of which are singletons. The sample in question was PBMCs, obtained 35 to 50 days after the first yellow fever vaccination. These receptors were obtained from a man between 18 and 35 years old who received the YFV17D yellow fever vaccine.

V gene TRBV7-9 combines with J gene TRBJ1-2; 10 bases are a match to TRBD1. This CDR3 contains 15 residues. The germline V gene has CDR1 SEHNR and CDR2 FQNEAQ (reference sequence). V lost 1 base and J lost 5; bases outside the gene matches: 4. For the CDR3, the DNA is TGTGCCAGCAGCTTAGGACAGGGGGCAGAGTATGGCTACACCTTC. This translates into CASSLGQGAEYGYTF. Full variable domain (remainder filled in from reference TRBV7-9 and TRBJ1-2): DTGVSQNPRHKITKRGQNVTFRCDPISEHNRLYWYRQTLGQGPEFLTYFQNEAQLEKSRLLSDRFSAERPKGSFSTLEIQRTEQGDSAMYLCASSLGQGAEYGYTFGSGTRLTVV.

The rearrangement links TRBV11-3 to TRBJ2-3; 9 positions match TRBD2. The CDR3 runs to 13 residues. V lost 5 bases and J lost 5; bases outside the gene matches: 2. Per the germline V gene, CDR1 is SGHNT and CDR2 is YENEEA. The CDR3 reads CASSAGGGDTQYF. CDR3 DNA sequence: TGTGCCAGCAGCGCGGGGGGGGGAGATACGCAGTATTTT.

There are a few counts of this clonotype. CDR3 region: CATWDGGSIQYF. In nucleotides, the CDR3 is TGTGCCACCTGGGACGGAGGGAGCATTCAGTACTTC. This chain joins TRBV27 and TRBJ2-4; maybe TRBD2 (6 bases). V was trimmed by 10 bases and J by 9 bases, leaving 16 bases between them. Per the germline V gene, CDR1 is MNHEY and CDR2 is SMNVEV (reference sequence). There are 12 residues in the CDR3.

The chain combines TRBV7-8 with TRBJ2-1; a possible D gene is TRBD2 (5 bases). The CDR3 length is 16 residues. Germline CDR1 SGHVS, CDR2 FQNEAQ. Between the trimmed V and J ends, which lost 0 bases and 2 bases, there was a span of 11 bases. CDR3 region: CASSLARAAPYNEQFF. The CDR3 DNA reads TGTGCCAGCAGCTTAGCGAGGGCCGCACCCTACAATGAGCAGTTCTTC. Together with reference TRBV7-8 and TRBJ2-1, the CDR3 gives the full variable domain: GAGVSQSPRYKVAKRGQDVALRCDPISGHVSLFWYQQALGQGPEFLTYFQNEAQLDKSGLPSDRFFAERPEGSVSTLKIQRTQQEDSAVYLCASSLARAAPYNEQFFGPGTRLTVL.

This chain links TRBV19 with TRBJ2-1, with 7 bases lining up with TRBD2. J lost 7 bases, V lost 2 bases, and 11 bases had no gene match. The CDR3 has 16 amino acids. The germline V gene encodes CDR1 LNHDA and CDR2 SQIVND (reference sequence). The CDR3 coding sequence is TGTGCCAGTAGTATAAAGGGAGGGTTTTCGGGAAATGAGCAGTTCTTC. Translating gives CASSIKGGFSGNEQFF. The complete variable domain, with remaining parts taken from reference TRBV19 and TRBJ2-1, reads DGGITQSPKYLFRKEGQNVTLSCEQNLNHDAMYWYRQDPGQGLRLIYYSQIVNDFQKGDIAEGYSVSREKKESFPLTVTSAQKNPTAFYLCASSIKGGFSGNEQFFGPGTRLTVL.